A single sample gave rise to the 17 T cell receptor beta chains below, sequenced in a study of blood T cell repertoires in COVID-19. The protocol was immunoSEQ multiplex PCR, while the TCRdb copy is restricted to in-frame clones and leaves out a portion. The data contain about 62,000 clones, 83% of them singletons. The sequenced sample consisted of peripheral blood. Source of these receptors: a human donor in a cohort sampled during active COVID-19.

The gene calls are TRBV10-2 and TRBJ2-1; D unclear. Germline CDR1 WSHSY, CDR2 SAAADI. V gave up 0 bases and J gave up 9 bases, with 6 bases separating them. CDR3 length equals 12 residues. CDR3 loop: CASSESTREQFF. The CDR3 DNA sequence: TGCGCCAGCAGTGAGTCGACTCGTGAGCAGTTCTTC.

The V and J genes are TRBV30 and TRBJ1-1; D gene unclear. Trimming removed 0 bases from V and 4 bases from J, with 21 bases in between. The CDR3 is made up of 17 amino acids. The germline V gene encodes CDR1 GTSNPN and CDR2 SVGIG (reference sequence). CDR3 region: CAWSVWRTPNSGTEAFF. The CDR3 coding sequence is TGTGCCTGGAGTGTATGGAGAACCCCCAACTCGGGCACTGAAGCTTTCTTT.

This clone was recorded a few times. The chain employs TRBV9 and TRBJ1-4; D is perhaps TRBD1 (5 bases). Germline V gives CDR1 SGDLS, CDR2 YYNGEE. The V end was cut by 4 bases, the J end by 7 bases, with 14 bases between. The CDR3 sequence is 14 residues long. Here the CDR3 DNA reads TGTGCCAGCAGCTCCGAGACGGGGGTTGAAAAACTGTTTTTT. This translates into CASSSETGVEKLFF. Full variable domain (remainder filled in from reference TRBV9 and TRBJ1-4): DSGVTQTPKHLITATGQRVTLRCSPRSGDLSVYWYQQSLDQGLQFLIQYYNGEERAKGNILERFSAQQFPDLHSELNLSSLELGDSALYFCASSSETGVEKLFFGSGTQLSVL.

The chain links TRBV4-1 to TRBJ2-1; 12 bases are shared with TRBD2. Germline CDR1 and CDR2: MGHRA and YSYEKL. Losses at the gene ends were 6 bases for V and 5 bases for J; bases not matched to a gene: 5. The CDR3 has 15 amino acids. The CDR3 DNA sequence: TGCGCCAGCAGAGGTGGACTAGCGGGAAACAATGAGCAGTTCTTC. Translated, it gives CASRGGLAGNNEQFF.

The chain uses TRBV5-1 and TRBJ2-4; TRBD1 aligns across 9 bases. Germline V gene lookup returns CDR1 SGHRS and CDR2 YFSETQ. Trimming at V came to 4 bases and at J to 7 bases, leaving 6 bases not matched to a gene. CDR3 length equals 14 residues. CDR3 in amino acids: CASSTGQGLNIQYF. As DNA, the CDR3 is TGCGCCAGCAGCACTGGACAGGGGTTGAACATTCAGTACTTC.

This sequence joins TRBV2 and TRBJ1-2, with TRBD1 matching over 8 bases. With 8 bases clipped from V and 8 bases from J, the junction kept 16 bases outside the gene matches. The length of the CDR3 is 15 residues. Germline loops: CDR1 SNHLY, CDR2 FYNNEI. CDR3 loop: CASYSQGAAFWGYTF. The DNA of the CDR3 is TGTGCCAGCTATTCCCAGGGGGCAGCTTTCTGGGGCTACACCTTC.

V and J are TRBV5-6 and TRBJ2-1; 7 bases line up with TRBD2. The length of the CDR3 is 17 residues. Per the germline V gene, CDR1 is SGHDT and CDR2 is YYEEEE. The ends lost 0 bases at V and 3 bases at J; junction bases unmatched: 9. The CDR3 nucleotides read TGTGCCAGCAGCTTGGCGGCTAGCGGCCCTATCTACAATGAGCAGTTCTTC. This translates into CASSLAASGPIYNEQFF.

In DNA, the CDR3 is TGTGCCAGTAGTATGGCAGGGACAGGCTACACCTTC. It translates to CASSMAGTGYTF. The chain is built from TRBV19 and TRBJ1-2; tentatively, D is TRBD1 (6 bases). CDR3 length equals 12 residues. With 3 bases removed from V and 8 bases from J, the gap between germline ends came to 10 bases. CDR1 is LNHDA and CDR2 is SQIVND in the germline V gene (reference sequence).

The CDR3 here is CASSLSGGRAEAFF. The CDR3 DNA sequence: TGTGCCAGCAGCTTATCGGGGGGCAGGGCTGAAGCTTTCTTT. The gene calls are TRBV7-9 and TRBJ1-1, with a tentative D call TRBD1 (6 bases). Trimming stripped 2 bases from V and 6 bases from J, with 13 bases between. Germline V gene sequence: CDR1 SEHNR, CDR2 FQNEAQ (reference sequence). This CDR3 has 14 amino acids. The full variable domain, its missing parts supplied by reference TRBV7-9 and TRBJ1-1, is DTGVSQNPRHKITKRGQNVTFRCDPISEHNRLYWYRQTLGQGPEFLTYFQNEAQLEKSRLLSDRFSAERPKGSFSTLEIQRTEQGDSAMYLCASSLSGGRAEAFFGQGTRLTVV.

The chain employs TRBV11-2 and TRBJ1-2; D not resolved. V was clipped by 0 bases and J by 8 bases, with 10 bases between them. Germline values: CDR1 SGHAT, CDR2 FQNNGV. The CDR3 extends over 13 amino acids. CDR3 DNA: TGTGCCAGCAGCTTAGATCGCGGGTACGGCTACACCTTC. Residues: CASSLDRGYGYTF.

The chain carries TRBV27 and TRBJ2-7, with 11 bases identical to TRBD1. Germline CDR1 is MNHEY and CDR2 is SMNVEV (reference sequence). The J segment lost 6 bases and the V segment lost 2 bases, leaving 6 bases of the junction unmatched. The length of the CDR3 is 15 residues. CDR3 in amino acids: CASSLPGTGGFEQYF. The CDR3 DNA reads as TGTGCCAGCAGTTTACCCGGGACAGGGGGTTTCGAGCAGTACTTC.

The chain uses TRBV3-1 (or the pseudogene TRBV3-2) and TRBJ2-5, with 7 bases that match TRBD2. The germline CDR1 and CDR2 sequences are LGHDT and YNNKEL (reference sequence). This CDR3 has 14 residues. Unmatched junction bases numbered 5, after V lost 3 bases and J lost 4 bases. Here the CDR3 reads CASSHGPGGETQYF. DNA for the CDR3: TGTGCCAGCAGCCACGGGCCGGGGGGAGAGACCCAGTACTTC.

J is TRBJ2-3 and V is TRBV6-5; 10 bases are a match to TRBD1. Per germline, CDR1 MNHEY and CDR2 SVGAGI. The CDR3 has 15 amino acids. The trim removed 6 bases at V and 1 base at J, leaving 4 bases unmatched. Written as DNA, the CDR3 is TGTGCCAGCAGGCGACAGGGGGCTCGCACAGATACGCAGTATTTT. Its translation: CASRRQGARTDTQYF.

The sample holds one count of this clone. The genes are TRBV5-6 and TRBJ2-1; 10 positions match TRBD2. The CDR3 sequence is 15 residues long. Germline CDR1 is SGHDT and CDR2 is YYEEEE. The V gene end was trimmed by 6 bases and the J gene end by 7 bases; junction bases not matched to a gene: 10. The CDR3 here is CASTDSGRRRNEQFF. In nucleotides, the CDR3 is TGTGCCAGCACCGATAGCGGGAGGCGCCGTAATGAGCAGTTCTTC.

CDR3 sequence: CASSRTGGYYNEQFF. The DNA for the CDR3 is TGTGCCAGCAGCCGGACAGGGGGCTATTACAATGAGCAGTTCTTC. V gene TRBV7-3 combines with J gene TRBJ2-1, with 11 bases aligning to TRBD1. The V gene's germline CDR1 is SGHTA and CDR2 FQGTGA. J gave up 4 bases and V 5 bases, and 4 bases lay outside the gene matches. This CDR3 has 15 residues.

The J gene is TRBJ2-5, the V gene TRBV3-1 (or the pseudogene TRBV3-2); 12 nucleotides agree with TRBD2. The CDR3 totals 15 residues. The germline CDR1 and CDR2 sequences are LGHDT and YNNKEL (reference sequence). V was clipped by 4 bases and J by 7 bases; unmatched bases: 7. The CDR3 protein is CASSPLAGGPVTQYF. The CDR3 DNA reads TGTGCCAGCAGCCCCCTAGCGGGAGGGCCTGTGACCCAGTACTTC.

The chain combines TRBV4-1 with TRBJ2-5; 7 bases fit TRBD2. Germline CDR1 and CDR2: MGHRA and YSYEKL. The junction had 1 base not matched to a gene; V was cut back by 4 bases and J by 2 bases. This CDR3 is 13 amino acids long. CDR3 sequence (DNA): TGCGCCAGCAGCCGGGGACTACAAGAGACCCAGTACTTC. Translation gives CASSRGLQETQYF.